This TCR beta chain emerged from a study of technical replicates of blood from several donors. Data came from immunoSEQ multiplex PCR; TCRdb stores just in-frame clones and leaves some out. The top ten hold roughly 0.34% of the sample, which has 65,000 to 80,000 clones, 95% to 98% seen once. Germline V lookup: CDR1 SGHAT, CDR2 FQDESV (reference sequence). The CDR3 totals 15 residues. Trimming took 3 bases from V and 2 from J, leaving 14 bases between them. The chain has TRBV11-1 and TRBJ2-7; D is perhaps TRBD1 (5 bases). The TCR originated in a human donor in good health. Input material: T cells isolated from PBMCs. CDR3 sequence reads: CASSLAGFPPYEQYF. The CDR3 DNA reads as TGTGCCAGCAGCTTGGCAGGGTTCCCTCCCTACGAGCAGTACTTC.